This T cell receptor beta chain was documented in a study of blood T cells in healthy people across ages. Study-wide findings and caveats: Naive T cell percentage showed a strong correlation with the diversity of TCR beta.

Sample-barcoded 5' priming and a J-beta primer mix drove a second PCR of about 6 to 12 cycles. One entry per CDR3 protein results from TCRdb running MiXCR on the 5' RACE reads. Seen here are around 650,000 distinct CDR3 sequences, 32% observed once, and the top ten hold 15% to 17%. Details on this clonotype: Its antigen is still unknown.

The germline gives CDR1 MDHEN, CDR2 SYDVKM. With V trimmed by 3 bases and J by 5 bases, 10 bases remained unmatched. This CDR3 spans 16 amino acids. The rearrangement uses TRBV28 and TRBJ1-1, with 9 bases that match TRBD1. Sequencing was carried out using blood. The TCR originated in a woman older than 75 in good health. CDR3 amino acids: CASSLGTGLGSTEAFF. The CDR3, as DNA: TGTGCCAGCAGTTTGGGGACAGGGCTCGGGAGTACTGAAGCTTTCTTT.